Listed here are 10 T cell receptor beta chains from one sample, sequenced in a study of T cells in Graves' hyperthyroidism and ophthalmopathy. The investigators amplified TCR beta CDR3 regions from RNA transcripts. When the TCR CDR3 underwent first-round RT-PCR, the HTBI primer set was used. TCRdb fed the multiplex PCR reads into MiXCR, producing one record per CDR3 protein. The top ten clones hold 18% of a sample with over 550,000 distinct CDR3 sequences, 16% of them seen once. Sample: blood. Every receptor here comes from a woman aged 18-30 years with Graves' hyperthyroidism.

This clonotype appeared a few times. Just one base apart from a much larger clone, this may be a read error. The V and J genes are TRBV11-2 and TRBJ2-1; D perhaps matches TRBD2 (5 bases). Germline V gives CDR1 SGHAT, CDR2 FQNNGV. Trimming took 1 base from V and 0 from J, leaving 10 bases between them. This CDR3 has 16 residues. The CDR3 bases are TGTGCCAGCAGCTTAGTGGGTAGCGTCTCCTACAATGAGCAGTTCTTC. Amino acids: CASSLVGSVSYNEQFF. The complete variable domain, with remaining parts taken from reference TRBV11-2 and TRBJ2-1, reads EAGVAQSPRYKIIEKRQSVAFWCNPISGHATLYWYQQILGQGPKLLIQFQNNGVVDDSQLPKDRFSAERLKGVDSTLKIQPAKLEDSAVYLCASSLVGSVSYNEQFFGPGTRLTVL.

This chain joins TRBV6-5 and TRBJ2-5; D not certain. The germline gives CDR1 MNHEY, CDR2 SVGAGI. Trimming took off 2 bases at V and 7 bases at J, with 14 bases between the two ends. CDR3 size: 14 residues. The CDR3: CASSYAPPLGTQYF. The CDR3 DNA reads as TGTGCCAGCAGTTACGCTCCCCCTTTAGGGACCCAGTACTTC.

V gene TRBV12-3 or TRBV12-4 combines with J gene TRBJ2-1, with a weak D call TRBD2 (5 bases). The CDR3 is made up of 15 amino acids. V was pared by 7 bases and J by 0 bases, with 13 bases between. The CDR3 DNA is TGTGCCAGCAACCCCCAGCGGAGCTCCTACAATGAGCAGTTCTTC. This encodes CASNPQRSSYNEQFF.

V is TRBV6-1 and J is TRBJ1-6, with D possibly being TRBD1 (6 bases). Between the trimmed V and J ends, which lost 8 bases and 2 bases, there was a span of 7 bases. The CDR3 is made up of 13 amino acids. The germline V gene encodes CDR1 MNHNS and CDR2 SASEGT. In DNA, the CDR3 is TGTGCCAGCGGGACAACCTATAATTCACCCCTCCACTTT. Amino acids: CASGTTYNSPLHF.

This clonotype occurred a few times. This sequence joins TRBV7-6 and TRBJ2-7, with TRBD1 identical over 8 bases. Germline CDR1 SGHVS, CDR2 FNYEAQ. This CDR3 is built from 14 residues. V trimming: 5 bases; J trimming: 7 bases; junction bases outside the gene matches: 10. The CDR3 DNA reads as TGTGCCAGCAGCGGGTTAACAGGGGGAGAAGAGCAGTACTTC. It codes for CASSGLTGGEEQYF.

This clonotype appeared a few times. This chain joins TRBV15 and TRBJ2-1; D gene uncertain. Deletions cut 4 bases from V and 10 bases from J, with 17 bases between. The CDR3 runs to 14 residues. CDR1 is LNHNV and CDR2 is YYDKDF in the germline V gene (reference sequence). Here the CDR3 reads CATSIMDPPAEQFF. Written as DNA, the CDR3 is TGTGCCACCAGCATAATGGACCCCCCGGCGGAGCAGTTCTTC.

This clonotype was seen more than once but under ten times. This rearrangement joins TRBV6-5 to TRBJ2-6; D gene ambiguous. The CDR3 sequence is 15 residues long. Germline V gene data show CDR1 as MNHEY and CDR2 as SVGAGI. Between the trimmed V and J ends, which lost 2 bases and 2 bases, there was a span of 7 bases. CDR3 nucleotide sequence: TGTGCCAGCAGTTACCTTGGGGCTGGGGCCAACGTCCTGACTTTC. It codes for CASSYLGAGANVLTF.

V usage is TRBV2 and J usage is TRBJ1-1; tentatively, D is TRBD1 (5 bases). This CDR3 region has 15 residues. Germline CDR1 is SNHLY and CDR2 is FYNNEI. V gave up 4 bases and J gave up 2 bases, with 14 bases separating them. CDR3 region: CASSALRGDNTEAFF. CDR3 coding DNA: TGTGCCAGCAGTGCGTTGCGGGGGGATAACACTGAAGCTTTCTTT.

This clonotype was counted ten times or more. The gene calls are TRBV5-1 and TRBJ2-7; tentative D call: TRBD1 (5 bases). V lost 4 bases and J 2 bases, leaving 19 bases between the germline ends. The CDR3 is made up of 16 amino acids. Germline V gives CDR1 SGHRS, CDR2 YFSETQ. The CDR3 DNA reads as TGCGCCAGCAGCCCAGAAGGGTCAGGGCTCGCCTACGAGCAGTACTTC. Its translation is CASSPEGSGLAYEQYF.

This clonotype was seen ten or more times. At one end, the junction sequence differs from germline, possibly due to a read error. CDR3 DNA sequence: TGTGCCAGCAGCCAGGACGGACGCAATCAGCCCCAGCATTTT. This translates into CASSQDGRNQPQHF. The chain recombines TRBV4-1 with TRBJ1-5; no firm D call. Germline CDR1 and CDR2: MGHRA and YSYEKL. This CDR3 contains 14 residues.